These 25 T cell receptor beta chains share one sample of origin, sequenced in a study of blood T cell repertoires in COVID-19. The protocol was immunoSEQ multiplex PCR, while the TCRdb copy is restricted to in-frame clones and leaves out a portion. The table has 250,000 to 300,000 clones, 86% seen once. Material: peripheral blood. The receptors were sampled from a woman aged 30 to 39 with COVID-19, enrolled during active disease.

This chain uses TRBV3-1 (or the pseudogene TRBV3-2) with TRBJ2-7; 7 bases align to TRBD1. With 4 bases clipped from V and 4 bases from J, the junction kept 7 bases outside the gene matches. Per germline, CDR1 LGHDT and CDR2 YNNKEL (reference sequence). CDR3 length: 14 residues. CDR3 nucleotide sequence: TGTGCCAGCAGCCGGGACAGCGGACCGTACGAGCAGTACTTC. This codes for CASSRDSGPYEQYF.

The CDR3 DNA sequence: TGTGCCAGTAGTAACGACAGGGGGCGCAAACCCCAGCATTTT. Residues: CASSNDRGRKPQHF. The chain has TRBV19 and TRBJ1-5; the match to TRBD1 covers 10 bases. The J segment lost 10 bases and the V segment lost 4 bases, leaving 7 bases of the junction unmatched. This CDR3 is built from 14 residues. Per germline, CDR1 LNHDA and CDR2 SQIVND (reference sequence).

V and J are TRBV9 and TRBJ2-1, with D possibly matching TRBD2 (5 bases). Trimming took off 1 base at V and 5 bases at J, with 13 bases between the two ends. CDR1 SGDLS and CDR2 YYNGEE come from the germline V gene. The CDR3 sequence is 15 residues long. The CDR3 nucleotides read TGTGCCAGCAGCGTATCGCTAGCCGAAGACAATGAGCAGTTCTTC. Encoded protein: CASSVSLAEDNEQFF.

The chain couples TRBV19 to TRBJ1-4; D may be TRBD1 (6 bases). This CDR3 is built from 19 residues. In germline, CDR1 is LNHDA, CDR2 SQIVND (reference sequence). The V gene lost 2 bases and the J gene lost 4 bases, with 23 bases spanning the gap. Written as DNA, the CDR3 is TGTGCCAGTAGTATACGAACAGGGACCGCCGGGATCAATAATGAAAAACTGTTTTTT. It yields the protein CASSIRTGTAGINNEKLFF.

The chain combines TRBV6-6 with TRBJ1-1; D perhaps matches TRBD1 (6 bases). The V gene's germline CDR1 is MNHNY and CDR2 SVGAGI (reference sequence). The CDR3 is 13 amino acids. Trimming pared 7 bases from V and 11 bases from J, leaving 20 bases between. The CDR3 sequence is CASTLTNRVGAFF. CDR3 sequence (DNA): TGTGCCAGCACCTTGACCAACAGGGTTGGGGCTTTCTTT.

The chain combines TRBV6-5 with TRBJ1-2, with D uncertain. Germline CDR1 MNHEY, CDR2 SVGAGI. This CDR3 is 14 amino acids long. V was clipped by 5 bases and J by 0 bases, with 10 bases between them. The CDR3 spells CASSPQNPNYGYTF. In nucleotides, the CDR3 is TGTGCCAGCAGTCCCCAGAATCCTAACTATGGCTACACCTTC.

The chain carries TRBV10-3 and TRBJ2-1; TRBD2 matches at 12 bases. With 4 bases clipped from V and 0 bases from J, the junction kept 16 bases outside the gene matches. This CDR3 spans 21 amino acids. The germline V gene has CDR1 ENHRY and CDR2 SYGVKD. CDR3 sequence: CAISASVRLAGGLSSYNEQFF. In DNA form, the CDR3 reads TGTGCCATCAGTGCGTCGGTTCGGCTAGCGGGGGGGCTGAGCTCCTACAATGAGCAGTTCTTC.

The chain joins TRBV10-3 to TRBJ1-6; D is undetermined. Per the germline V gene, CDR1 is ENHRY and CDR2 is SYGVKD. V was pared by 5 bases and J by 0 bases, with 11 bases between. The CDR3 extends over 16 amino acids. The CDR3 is CAISKDTRSYNSPLHF. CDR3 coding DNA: TGTGCCATCAGTAAAGACACGCGCTCCTATAATTCACCCCTCCACTTT.

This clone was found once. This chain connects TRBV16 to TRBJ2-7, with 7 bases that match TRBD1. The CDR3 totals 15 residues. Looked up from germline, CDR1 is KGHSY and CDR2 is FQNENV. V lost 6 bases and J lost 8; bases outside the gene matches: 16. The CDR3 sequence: CASSRPGTEYPQQYF. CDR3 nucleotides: TGTGCCAGCAGTCGACCCGGGACAGAATACCCCCAGCAGTACTTC. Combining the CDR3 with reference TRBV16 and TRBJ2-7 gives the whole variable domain GEEVAQTPKHLVRGEGQKAKLYCAPIKGHSYVFWYQQVLKNEFKFLISFQNENVFDETGMPKERFSAKCLPNSPCSLEIQATKLEDSAVYFCASSRPGTEYPQQYFGPGTRLTVT.

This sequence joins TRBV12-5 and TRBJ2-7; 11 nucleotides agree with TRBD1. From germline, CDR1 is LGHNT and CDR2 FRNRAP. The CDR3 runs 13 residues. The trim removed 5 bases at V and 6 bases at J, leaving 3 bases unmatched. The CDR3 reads CASGLGTGGEQYF. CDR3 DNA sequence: TGTGCTAGTGGTCTAGGGACAGGGGGCGAGCAGTACTTC.

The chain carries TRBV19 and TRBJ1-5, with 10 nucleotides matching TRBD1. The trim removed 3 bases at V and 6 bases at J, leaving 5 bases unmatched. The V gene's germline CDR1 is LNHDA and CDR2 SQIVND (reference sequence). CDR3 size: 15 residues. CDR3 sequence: CASSIGGQGFQPQHF. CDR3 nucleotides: TGTGCCAGTAGTATCGGGGGACAGGGGTTTCAGCCCCAGCATTTT.

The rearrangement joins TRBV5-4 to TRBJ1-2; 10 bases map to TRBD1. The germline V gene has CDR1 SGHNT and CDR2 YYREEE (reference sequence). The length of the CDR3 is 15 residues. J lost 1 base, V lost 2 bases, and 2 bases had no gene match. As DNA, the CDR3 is TGTGCCAGCAGCTTATGGGACAGGGGTAACTATGGCTACACCTTC. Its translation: CASSLWDRGNYGYTF. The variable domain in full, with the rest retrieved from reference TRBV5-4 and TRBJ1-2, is ETGVTQSPTHLIKTRGQQVTLRCSSQSGHNTVSWYQQALGQGPQFIFQYYREEENGRGNFPPRFSGLQFPNYSSELNVNALELDDSALYLCASSLWDRGNYGYTFGSGTRLTVV.

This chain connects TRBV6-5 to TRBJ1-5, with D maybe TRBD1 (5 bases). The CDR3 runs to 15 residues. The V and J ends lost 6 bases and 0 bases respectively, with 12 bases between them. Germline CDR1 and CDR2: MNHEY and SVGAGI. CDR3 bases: TGTGCCAGCAGGATACAGGAGTATAGCAATCAGCCCCAGCATTTT. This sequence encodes CASRIQEYSNQPQHF.

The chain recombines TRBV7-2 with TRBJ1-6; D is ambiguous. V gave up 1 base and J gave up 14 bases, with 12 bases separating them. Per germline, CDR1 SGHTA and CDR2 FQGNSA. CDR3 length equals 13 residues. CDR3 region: CASSLEAGRALHF. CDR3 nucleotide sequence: TGTGCCAGCAGCTTAGAGGCGGGTCGGGCCCTCCACTTT.

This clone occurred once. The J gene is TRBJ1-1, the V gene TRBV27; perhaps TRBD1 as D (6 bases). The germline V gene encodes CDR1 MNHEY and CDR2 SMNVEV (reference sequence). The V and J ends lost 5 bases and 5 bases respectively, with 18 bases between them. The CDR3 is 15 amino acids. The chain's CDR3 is CASSPNSVGATEAFF. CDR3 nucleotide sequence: TGTGCCAGCAGTCCGAACTCGGTGGGGGCTACTGAAGCTTTCTTT.

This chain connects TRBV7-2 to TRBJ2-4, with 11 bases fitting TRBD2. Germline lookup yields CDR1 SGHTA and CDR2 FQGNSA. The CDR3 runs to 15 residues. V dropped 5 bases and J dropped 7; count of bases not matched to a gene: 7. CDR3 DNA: TGTGCCAGCAGCGGGGGACTAGCGGAGTATAACATTCAGTACTTC. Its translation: CASSGGLAEYNIQYF.

The CDR3, as DNA: TGTGCCAGCAGTAAGCCCGACAGGGTGGGGGAGACCCAGTACTTC. Amino acids: CASSKPDRVGETQYF. The V and J genes are TRBV28 and TRBJ2-5; 7 nucleotides line up with TRBD1. The CDR3 has 15 amino acids. V dropped 5 bases and J dropped 5; count of bases not matched to a gene: 11. The germline CDR1 and CDR2 sequences are MDHEN and SYDVKM.

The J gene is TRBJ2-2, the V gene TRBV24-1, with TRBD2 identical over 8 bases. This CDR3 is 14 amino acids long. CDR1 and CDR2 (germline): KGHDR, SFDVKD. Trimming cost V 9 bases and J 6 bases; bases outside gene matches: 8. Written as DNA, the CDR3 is TGTGCCACCGGGCCAGGGACTAGAGCCGGGGAGCTGTTTTTT. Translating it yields CATGPGTRAGELFF.

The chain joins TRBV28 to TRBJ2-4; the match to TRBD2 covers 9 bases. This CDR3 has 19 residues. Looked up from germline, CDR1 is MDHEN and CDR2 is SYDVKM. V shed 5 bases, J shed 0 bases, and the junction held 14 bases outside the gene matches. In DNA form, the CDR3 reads TGTGCCAGCAGTCTGACCTATTTAGCGGGGGATATAGCCAAAAACATTCAGTACTTC. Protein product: CASSLTYLAGDIAKNIQYF.

The CDR3 DNA reads as TGTGCCAGTAAGGATCCGGGGGGGCGTTATGGCTACACCTTC. This sequence encodes CASKDPGGRYGYTF. V gene TRBV19 combines with J gene TRBJ1-2; TRBD1 might be the D (6 bases). CDR3 length equals 14 residues. The germline gives CDR1 LNHDA, CDR2 SQIVND (reference sequence). V lost 7 bases and J lost 5, with 17 bases in between.

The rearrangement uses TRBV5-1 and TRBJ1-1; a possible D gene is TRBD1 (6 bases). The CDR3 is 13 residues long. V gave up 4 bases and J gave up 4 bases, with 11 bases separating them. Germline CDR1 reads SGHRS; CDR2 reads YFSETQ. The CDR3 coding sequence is TGCGCCAGCAGCCCAAGAGGGGGCACTGAAGCTTTCTTT. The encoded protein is CASSPRGGTEAFF.

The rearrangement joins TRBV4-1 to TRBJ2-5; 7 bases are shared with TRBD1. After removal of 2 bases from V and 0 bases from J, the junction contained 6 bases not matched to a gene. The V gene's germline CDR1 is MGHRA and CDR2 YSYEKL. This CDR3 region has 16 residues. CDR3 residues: CASSQPGQKYQETQYF. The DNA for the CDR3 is TGCGCCAGCAGCCAACCGGGACAGAAGTACCAAGAGACCCAGTACTTC.

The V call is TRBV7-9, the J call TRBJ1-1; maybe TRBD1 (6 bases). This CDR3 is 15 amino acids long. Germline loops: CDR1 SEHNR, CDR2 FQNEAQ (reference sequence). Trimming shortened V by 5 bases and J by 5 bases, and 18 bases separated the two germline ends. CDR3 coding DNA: TGTGCCAGCAGCCCATTCAGCAGGGGAAGTACTGAAGCTTTCTTT. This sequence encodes CASSPFSRGSTEAFF.

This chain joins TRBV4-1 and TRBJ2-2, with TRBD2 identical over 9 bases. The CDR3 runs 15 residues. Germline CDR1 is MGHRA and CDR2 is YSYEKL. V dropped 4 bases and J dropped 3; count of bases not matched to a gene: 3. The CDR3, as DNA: TGCGCCAGCAGCCCGGCGGGGGGGGACACCGGGGAGCTGTTTTTT. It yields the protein CASSPAGGDTGELFF.

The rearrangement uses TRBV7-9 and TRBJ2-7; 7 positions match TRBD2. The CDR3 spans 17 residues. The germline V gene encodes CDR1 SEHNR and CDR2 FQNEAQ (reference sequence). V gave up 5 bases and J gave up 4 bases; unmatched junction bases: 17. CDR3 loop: CASSPSFIGTTSYEQYF. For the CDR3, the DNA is TGTGCCAGCAGCCCTTCCTTTATCGGGACTACGTCATACGAGCAGTACTTC.